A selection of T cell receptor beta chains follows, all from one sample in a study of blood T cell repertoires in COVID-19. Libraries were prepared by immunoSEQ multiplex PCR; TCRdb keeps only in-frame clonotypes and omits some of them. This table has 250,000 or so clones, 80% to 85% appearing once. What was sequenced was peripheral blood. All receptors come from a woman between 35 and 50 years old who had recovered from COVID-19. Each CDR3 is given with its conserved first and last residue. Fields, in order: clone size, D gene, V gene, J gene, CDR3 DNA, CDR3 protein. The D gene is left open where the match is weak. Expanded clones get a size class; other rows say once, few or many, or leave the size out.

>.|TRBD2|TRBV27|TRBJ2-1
TGTGCCAGCAGCCCAGCGGGGGGACTCAATGAGCAGTTCTTC
CASSPAGGLNEQFF
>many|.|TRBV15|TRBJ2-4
TGTGCCACCAGCTGGGGCTTAGCCAAAAACATTCAGTACTTC
CATSWGLAKNIQYF
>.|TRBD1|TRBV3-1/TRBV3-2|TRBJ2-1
TGTGCCAGCAGCCTTCAGGGGGCGAATTCGTACAATGAGCAGTTCTTC
CASSLQGANSYNEQFF
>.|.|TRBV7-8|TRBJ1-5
TGTGCCAGCAGCTTAGCCAGGGTAAGCAATCAGCCCCAGCATTTT
CASSLARVSNQPQHF
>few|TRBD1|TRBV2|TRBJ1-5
TGTGCCAGCAGCGAACAGGGGAATCAGCCCCAGCATTTT
CASSEQGNQPQHF
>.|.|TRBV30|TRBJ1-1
TGTGCCTGGAGAATAAGGGGGACTGAAGCTTTCTTT
CAWRIRGTEAFF
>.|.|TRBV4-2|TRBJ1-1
TGTGCCAGCAGCCAAGGGGACTCCCGAGGGAACACTGAAGCTTTCTTT
CASSQGDSRGNTEAFF
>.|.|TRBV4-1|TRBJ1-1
TGCGCCAGCAGCCGTGGGCAGGGCCCTGAAGCTTTCTTT
CASSRGQGPEAFF
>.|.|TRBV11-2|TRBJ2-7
TGTGCCAGCAGCTTAGATGGGGGCGAGTTCTACGAGCAGTACTTC
CASSLDGGEFYEQYF
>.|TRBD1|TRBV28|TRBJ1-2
TGTGCCAGCAGTTTGACCACGACAGGGTATGGCTACACCTTC
CASSLTTTGYGYTF
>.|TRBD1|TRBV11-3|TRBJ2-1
TGTGCCAGCAGCCACGGTCGACGAGACAGGGCAAATGAGCAGTTCTTC
CASSHGRRDRANEQFF
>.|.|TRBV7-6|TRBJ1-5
TGTGCCAGCAGCTTAGAGGCAGGGAATAGCAATCAGCCCCAGCATTTT
CASSLEAGNSNQPQHF
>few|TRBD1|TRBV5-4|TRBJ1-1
TGTGCCAGCAGCCGGACAGGGAACACTGAAGCTTTCTTT
CASSRTGNTEAFF
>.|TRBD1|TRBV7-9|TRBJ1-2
TGTGCCAGCAGCTTCCGAGGGACAGGGGGTTCCTATGGCTACACCTTC
CASSFRGTGGSYGYTF
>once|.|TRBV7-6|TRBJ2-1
TGTGCCAGCAGCTTAGTCCGTTATAGGGGGGGCCTCTCCTACAATGAGCAGTTCTTC
CASSLVRYRGGLSYNEQFF
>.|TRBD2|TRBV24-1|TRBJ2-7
TGTGCCACCAGTGACCCGCAGCGGGGGGCCTACGAGCAGTACTTC
CATSDPQRGAYEQYF
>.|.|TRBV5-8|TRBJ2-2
TGTGCCAGCAGCTTTGGAGGCACATTCAACACCGGGGAGCTGTTTTTT
CASSFGGTFNTGELFF
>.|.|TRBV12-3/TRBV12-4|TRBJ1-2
TGTGCCAGCAGTTTAGACACCTCGCGGGGCTACACCTTC
CASSLDTSRGYTF
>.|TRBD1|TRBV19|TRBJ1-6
TGTGCCAGTACCCTAAGACAGGGCGATAATTCACCCCTCCACTTT
CASTLRQGDNSPLHF
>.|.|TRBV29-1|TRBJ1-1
TGCAGCGGCCGGGGGGGCAGGGCAGGGGCCATTCTCCCCTGTATGAACACTGAAGCTTTCTTT
CSGRGGRAGAILPCMNTEAFF
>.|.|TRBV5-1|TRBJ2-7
TGCGCCAGCAGCCGCTCCACGGACGAGCAGTACTTC
CASSRSTDEQYF
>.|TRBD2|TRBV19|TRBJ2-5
TGTGCCAGTAGTATGGGACTAGCGGGGGGTAAAGAGACCCAGTACTTC
CASSMGLAGGKETQYF
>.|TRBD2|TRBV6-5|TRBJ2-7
TGTGCCAGCAGTATAACGGGGGGGGTTTCCTACGAGCAGTACTTC
CASSITGGVSYEQYF
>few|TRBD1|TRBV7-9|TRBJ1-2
TGTGCCAGCAGCTGGCAGGGGGACTATGGCTACACCTTC
CASSWQGDYGYTF
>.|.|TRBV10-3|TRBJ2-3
TGTGCCATCAGTGAAAGAGGTTTCACAGATACGCAGTATTTT
CAISERGFTDTQYF
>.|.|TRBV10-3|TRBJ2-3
TGTGCCATCTCCCTAATAAACGCAGATACGCAGTATTTT
CAISLINADTQYF
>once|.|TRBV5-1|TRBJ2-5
TGCGCCAGCAGCTTGGCCATAGGAGGGAAGACCCAGTACTTC
CASSLAIGGKTQYF
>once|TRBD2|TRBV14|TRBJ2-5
TGTGCCTCCGCTTGGGGGGGAAAGACCCAGTACTTC
CASAWGGKTQYF
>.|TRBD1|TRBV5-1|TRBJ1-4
TGCGCCAGCAGCTTGGCCCAGGGACAGGGGGTCGAAAAACTGTTTTTT
CASSLAQGQGVEKLFF
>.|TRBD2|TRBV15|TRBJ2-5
TGTGCCACCAGCAGAGTGACTAGCGGCCAAGAGACCCAGTACTTC
CATSRVTSGQETQYF
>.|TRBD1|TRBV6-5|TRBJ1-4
TGTGCCAGCTCGACAGGGACCGATGAAAAACTGTTTTTT
CASSTGTDEKLFF
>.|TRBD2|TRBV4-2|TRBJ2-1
TGTGCCAGCAGCCAAGATTGGCTAGCGGGGGCTGAGCAGTTCTTC
CASSQDWLAGAEQFF
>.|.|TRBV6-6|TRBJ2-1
TGTGCCAGCAGTCCCCAGGGGTTCGGGTTAAAAGACAATGAGCAGTTCTTC
CASSPQGFGLKDNEQFF
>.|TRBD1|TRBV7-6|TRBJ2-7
TGTGCCAGCAGCTTAACACAGGGGGCTGTAAACGAGCAGTACTTC
CASSLTQGAVNEQYF
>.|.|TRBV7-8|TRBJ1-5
TGTGCCAGCAGCTTAGGGTCCGTCGGGATCCGCCAGCCCCAGCATTTT
CASSLGSVGIRQPQHF
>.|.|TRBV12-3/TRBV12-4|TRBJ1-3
TGTGCCAGCAGTTTTAATCCTGGAAACACCATATATTTT
CASSFNPGNTIYF
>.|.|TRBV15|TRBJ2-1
TGTGCCACCAGCAGAGATTTGACGGGCAATGAGCAGTTCTTC
CATSRDLTGNEQFF
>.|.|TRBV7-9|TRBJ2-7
TGTGCCAGCAGGTCGGGGAGCTCCTACGAGCAGTACTTC
CASRSGSSYEQYF
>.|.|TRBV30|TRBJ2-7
TGTGCCTGGATGAGTAGAGGGTACTACGAGCAGTACTTC
CAWMSRGYYEQYF